Below, 10 T cell receptor beta chains from the same sample are listed, as sequenced in a study of OX40 agonist ivuxolimab in advanced cancers. Profiling relied on immunoSEQ multiplex PCR, and the TCRdb table lists in-frame clones only, not all of them. The sample holds about 54,000 clones, about 90% seen once. The sample consisted of CD4+ or CD8+ T cells sorted from blood, taken in a trial of the OX40 agonist ivuxolimab. All receptors derive from an adult with an advanced solid tumor such as melanoma, head and neck, liver or kidney cancer.

The chain links TRBV7-2 to TRBJ2-6; D is unresolved. Trimming pared 1 base from V and 2 bases from J, leaving 9 bases between. CDR3 length: 16 residues. From germline, CDR1 is SGHTA and CDR2 FQGNSA. CDR3 nucleotide sequence: TGTGCCAGCAGCTTAGTCGCGAGAGCTGGGGCCAACGTCCTGACTTTC. Translating it yields CASSLVARAGANVLTF.

The chain couples TRBV11-3 to TRBJ2-1; D is perhaps TRBD2 (6 bases). The germline CDR1 and CDR2 sequences are SGHNT and YENEEA. Trimming cost V 3 bases and J 7 bases, with 16 bases left between them. The CDR3 totals 15 residues. The CDR3 coding sequence is TGTGCCAGCAGCTTGGGGGAGGCGGTGGGAAATGAGCAGTTCTTC. This codes for CASSLGEAVGNEQFF. The full variable domain, rest sourced from reference TRBV11-3 and TRBJ2-1, is EAGVVQSPRYKIIEKKQPVAFWCNPISGHNTLYWYLQNLGQGPELLIRYENEEAVDDSQLPKDRFSAERLKGVDSTLKIQPAELGDSAVYLCASSLGEAVGNEQFFGPGTRLTVL.

The chain recombines TRBV7-9 with TRBJ2-5; tentatively, D is TRBD2 (5 bases). The germline CDR1 and CDR2 sequences are SEHNR and FQNEAQ (reference sequence). Trimming took off 0 bases at V and 5 bases at J, with 10 bases between the two ends. The CDR3 loop spans 14 amino acids. Written as DNA, the CDR3 is TGTGCCAGCAGCTTAGCGCCGGAGGACGAGACCCAGTACTTC. Protein: CASSLAPEDETQYF.

This clone was detected only once. This chain links TRBV30 with TRBJ1-2; D remains ambiguous. V was clipped by 1 base and J by 5 bases, with 17 bases between them. CDR3 length: 15 residues. In germline, CDR1 is GTSNPN, CDR2 SVGIG (reference sequence). The CDR3 is CAWSGKGVEYYGYTF. CDR3 DNA: TGTGCCTGGAGTGGGAAGGGCGTGGAATATTATGGCTACACCTTC. Based on the CDR3 plus reference TRBV30 and TRBJ1-2, the full variable domain is SQTIHQWPATLVQPVGSPLSLECTVEGTSNPNLYWYRQAAGRGLQLLFYSVGIGQISSEVPQNLSASRPQDRQFILSSKKLLLSDSGFYLCAWSGKGVEYYGYTFGSGTRLTVV.

This chain joins TRBV30 and TRBJ2-5; 10 bases fit TRBD1. Germline V gene lookup returns CDR1 GTSNPN and CDR2 SVGIG (reference sequence). V shed 8 bases, J shed 5 bases, and the junction held 11 bases outside the gene matches. This CDR3 contains 14 residues. The CDR3 DNA reads as TGTGCCCGACGGGGACAGGGGAATGGTGAGACCCAGTACTTC. Encoded protein: CARRGQGNGETQYF.

The chain links TRBV11-2 to TRBJ2-7; tentatively, D is TRBD1 (5 bases). The CDR3 sequence is 14 residues long. Germline CDR1 SGHAT, CDR2 FQNNGV. Trimming pared 1 base from V and 3 bases from J, leaving 10 bases between. CDR3 sequence: CASSLAGQRYEQYF. The CDR3 nucleotides read TGTGCCAGCAGCTTAGCTGGACAACGCTACGAGCAGTACTTC.

The chain joins TRBV5-1 to TRBJ1-5; tentatively, D is TRBD1 (5 bases). V was clipped by 0 bases and J by 5 bases, with 9 bases between them. The CDR3 totals 14 residues. The germline gives CDR1 SGHRS, CDR2 YFSETQ. The CDR3 is CASSLAGGDQPQHF. CDR3 DNA: TGCGCCAGCAGCTTGGCCGGGGGGGATCAGCCCCAGCATTTT.

This clone was recorded once. This chain uses TRBV5-6 with TRBJ2-5, with D possibly being TRBD1 (5 bases). The CDR3 is 14 amino acids. Germline CDR1 is SGHDT and CDR2 is YYEEEE. Trimming took off 4 bases at V and 2 bases at J, with 12 bases between the two ends. The CDR3 DNA is TGTGCCAGCAGCCCCTGGACAAGTCAAGAGACCCAGTACTTC. Protein: CASSPWTSQETQYF.

The CDR3 DNA is TGTGCCTGGGCAGGGGGCGCGTGGGGTGAAGCTTTCTTT. Translating it yields CAWAGGAWGEAFF. The J gene is TRBJ1-1, the V gene TRBV30; TRBD1 aligns across 8 bases. Per germline, CDR1 GTSNPN and CDR2 SVGIG (reference sequence). With 5 bases clipped from V and 7 bases from J, the junction kept 9 bases outside the gene matches. The CDR3 length is 13 residues. The full variable domain, with the rest looked up from reference TRBV30 and TRBJ1-1, is SQTIHQWPATLVQPVGSPLSLECTVEGTSNPNLYWYRQAAGRGLQLLFYSVGIGQISSEVPQNLSASRPQDRQFILSSKKLLLSDSGFYLCAWAGGAWGEAFFGQGTRLTVV.

The chain carries TRBV10-3 and TRBJ1-5, with D possibly being TRBD1 (6 bases). Per germline, CDR1 ENHRY and CDR2 SYGVKD. The CDR3 has 14 amino acids. Trimming took 5 bases from V and 3 from J, leaving 11 bases between them. Here the CDR3 reads CAISRGGNNQPQHF. The DNA for the CDR3 is TGTGCCATCAGTAGGGGGGGAAACAATCAGCCCCAGCATTTT.